Below, 26 T cell receptor beta chains from the same sample are listed, as sequenced in a study of T cell responses to AZD1222 COVID-19 vaccine. Some clones are missing from TCRdb's copy, which holds only in-frame ones; the method was immunoSEQ multiplex PCR. The repertoire holds over 60,000 clones, with roughly 87% as singletons. Sequencing was performed on peripheral blood, taken on day 0 of AZD1222 vaccination. These receptors all come from an adult in good health.

The chain employs TRBV5-1 and TRBJ1-6; D gene uncertain. The germline V and J ends were trimmed by 0 bases and 9 bases, with 13 bases remaining between them. Germline V gene data show CDR1 as SGHRS and CDR2 as YFSETQ. This CDR3 is built from 15 residues. The CDR3 DNA sequence: TGCGCCAGCAGCTTGGTCGGGATGCTGGCTTCACCCCTCCACTTT. Its translation is CASSLVGMLASPLHF.

CDR3 sequence: CASSLSRGEYNEQFF. The CDR3 DNA follows: TGTGCCAGCAGCTTAAGTCGGGGGGAATACAATGAGCAGTTCTTC. The chain is built from TRBV7-3 and TRBJ2-1; the match to TRBD2 covers 7 bases. The ends lost 1 base at V and 4 bases at J; junction bases unmatched: 4. The germline V gene encodes CDR1 SGHTA and CDR2 FQGTGA. The CDR3 contains 15 residues.

A single count supports this clone. This chain connects TRBV6-2 or TRBV6-3 to TRBJ2-7; tentative D call: TRBD2 (6 bases). Per germline, CDR1 MNHEY and CDR2 SVGEGT. Trimming took off 4 bases at V and 5 bases at J, with 15 bases between the two ends. This CDR3 is 14 amino acids long. This CDR3 reads CASSSLGGAHEQYF. The CDR3 coding sequence is TGTGCCAGCAGTTCACTAGGAGGGGCCCACGAGCAGTACTTC.

The V and J genes are TRBV5-1 and TRBJ1-6; D call uncertain. Germline values: CDR1 SGHRS, CDR2 YFSETQ. The CDR3 consists of 14 residues. Trimming cost V 3 bases and J 7 bases, with 11 bases left between them. This CDR3 is CASSSTGLNSPLHF. The DNA of the CDR3 is TGCGCCAGCAGCTCCACTGGACTGAATTCACCCCTCCACTTT.

The rearrangement joins TRBV3-1 (or the pseudogene TRBV3-2) to TRBJ1-1; D unresolved. This CDR3 spans 14 amino acids. Germline loops: CDR1 LGHDT, CDR2 YNNKEL (reference sequence). Trimming removed 6 bases from V and 4 bases from J, with 15 bases in between. DNA of the CDR3: TGTGCCAGCAGGGTTTCCCTAGGCGGCACTGAAGCTTTCTTT. Its protein is CASRVSLGGTEAFF.

J is TRBJ1-1 and V is TRBV30; D is unclear. Germline V lookup: CDR1 GTSNPN, CDR2 SVGIG (reference sequence). The CDR3 is 14 amino acids. The V end was cut by 0 bases, the J end by 4 bases, with 12 bases between. CDR3 sequence: CAWSVLDGITEAFF. Written as DNA, the CDR3 is TGTGCCTGGAGTGTATTGGACGGTATCACTGAAGCTTTCTTT.

The V call is TRBV30, the J call TRBJ1-1; D is ambiguous. V was pared by 0 bases and J by 3 bases, with 8 bases between. The CDR3 consists of 13 residues. Germline V lookup: CDR1 GTSNPN, CDR2 SVGIG (reference sequence). CDR3 protein: CAWSVQTHTEAFF. CDR3 nucleotide sequence: TGTGCCTGGAGTGTACAGACTCACACTGAAGCTTTCTTT. Looking up the rest from reference TRBV30 and TRBJ1-1 gives the full variable domain: SQTIHQWPATLVQPVGSPLSLECTVEGTSNPNLYWYRQAAGRGLQLLFYSVGIGQISSEVPQNLSASRPQDRQFILSSKKLLLSDSGFYLCAWSVQTHTEAFFGQGTRLTVV.

The V call is TRBV6-2 or TRBV6-3, the J call TRBJ1-5; possible D gene TRBD1, 6 bases. The CDR3 has 21 amino acids. The germline gives CDR1 MNHEY, CDR2 SVGEGT. Trimming stripped 0 bases from V and 0 bases from J, with 24 bases between. The CDR3, as DNA: TGTGCCAGCAGTTACTCTATTACTGGGGGCGACAGACACAATAGCAATCAGCCCCAGCATTTT. It encodes CASSYSITGGDRHNSNQPQHF.

The chain recombines TRBV6-4 with TRBJ1-5; D perhaps matches TRBD1 (5 bases). Trimming shortened V by 4 bases and J by 1 base, and 14 bases separated the two germline ends. Germline V gene data show CDR1 as MRHNA and CDR2 as SNTAGT. The CDR3 length is 16 residues. This chain's CDR3 is CASSAYIWDSNQPQHF. The CDR3 DNA follows: TGTGCCAGCAGTGCCTATATCTGGGACAGCAATCAGCCCCAGCATTTT.

The chain links TRBV10-3 to TRBJ2-2; D not resolved. V lost 3 bases, J lost 1 base, and 9 bases lay in between. CDR1 and CDR2 (germline): ENHRY, SYGVKD. This CDR3 has 15 amino acids. CDR3 nucleotides: TGTGCCATCAGTGACTTGACCAAGAACACCGGGGAGCTGTTTTTT. Translation gives CAISDLTKNTGELFF.

The chain couples TRBV7-9 to TRBJ1-3; TRBD1 matches 7 bases. This CDR3 has 14 residues. V lost 2 bases to trimming and J lost 4 bases; unmatched junction nucleotides: 2. The germline V gene encodes CDR1 SEHNR and CDR2 FQNEAQ (reference sequence). The CDR3 here is CASSLQQGGNTIYF. For the CDR3, the DNA is TGTGCCAGCAGCTTACAACAGGGGGGAAACACCATATATTTT.

V usage is TRBV21-1 and J usage is TRBJ1-2; the table gives TRBD1 as D, unverified against the DNA. TRBV21-1 is a pseudogene segment. The CDR3 sequence is 13 residues long. CDR3 loop: CARDRQGNYGYTF. The CDR3 region has the DNA TGTGCCAGGGATAGACAGGGAAACTATGGCTACACCTTC.

The V call is TRBV11-2, the J call TRBJ2-3; D is possibly TRBD1 or TRBD2 (5 bases each). Per germline, CDR1 SGHAT and CDR2 FQNNGV. The CDR3 is 16 amino acids. With 5 bases removed from V and 6 bases from J, the gap between germline ends came to 21 bases. CDR3 DNA sequence: TGTGCCAGCAGCCCGGGGACCTGGGGGTTGAGGGATACGCAGTATTTT. Residues: CASSPGTWGLRDTQYF.

V is TRBV11-2 and J is TRBJ2-1; tentative D call: TRBD1 (6 bases). From germline, CDR1 is SGHAT and CDR2 FQNNGV. This CDR3 is built from 16 residues. The germline V and J ends were trimmed by 2 bases and 0 bases, with 11 bases remaining between them. CDR3 DNA: TGTGCCAGCAGCTTACGAAACAGGGACTCCTACAATGAGCAGTTCTTC. Translation gives CASSLRNRDSYNEQFF.

Concerning this clone: Other DNA sequences within the sample encode an identical CDR3. The V gene is TRBV2, the J gene TRBJ1-1, with 9 positions matching TRBD1. V was clipped by 2 bases and J by 3 bases; unmatched bases: 10. CDR1 is SNHLY and CDR2 is FYNNEI in the germline V gene. The CDR3 extends over 17 amino acids. The CDR3 nucleotides are TGTGCCAGCAGTGAAATTATTGGGACAGGGCAGGACACTGAAGCTTTCTTT. It yields the protein CASSEIIGTGQDTEAFF.

This chain connects TRBV4-1 to TRBJ1-4, with D perhaps matching TRBD1 (5 bases). V was shortened by 1 base and J by 7 bases, with 16 bases between the two germline ends. This CDR3 is built from 16 residues. CDR1 and CDR2 (germline): MGHRA, YSYEKL. CDR3 loop: CASSQARTRPTEKLFF. CDR3 nucleotides: TGCGCCAGCAGCCAAGCTCGGACACGACCCACTGAAAAACTGTTTTTT.

In DNA form, the CDR3 reads TGTGCCAGCAGCCCAAGTGGGACGGAGAATTCACCCCTCCACTTT. Protein sequence: CASSPSGTENSPLHF. V usage is TRBV3-1 (or the pseudogene TRBV3-2) and J usage is TRBJ1-6; possibly TRBD1 for D (5 bases). CDR3 size: 15 residues. V was cut by 4 bases and J by 7 bases, with 14 bases left in between. Per germline, CDR1 LGHDT and CDR2 YNNKEL (reference sequence).

The chain couples TRBV29-1 to TRBJ1-1, with 7 bases fitting TRBD1. The V segment lost 1 base and the J segment 4 bases; nucleotides outside the gene matches: 0. CDR3 length: 12 amino acids. CDR1 SQVTM and CDR2 ANQGSEA come from the germline V gene. The CDR3 here is CSVEGDSTEAFF. CDR3 nucleotide sequence: TGCAGCGTTGAAGGGGACAGCACTGAAGCTTTCTTT. The variable domain in full, completed from reference TRBV29-1 and TRBJ1-1, reads SAVISQKPSRDICQRGTSLTIQCQVDSQVTMMFWYRQQPGQSLTLIATANQGSEATYESGFVIDKFPISRPNLTFSTLTVSNMSPEDSSIYLCSVEGDSTEAFFGQGTRLTVV.

The chain uses TRBV4-3 and TRBJ1-2; no definite D call. Germline lookup yields CDR1 LGHNA and CDR2 YSLEER. Trimming removed 0 bases at V and 5 bases at J, with 16 bases between. The CDR3 is made up of 16 amino acids. The CDR3 protein is CASSQEGLNPVYGYTF. DNA of the CDR3: TGCGCCAGCAGCCAAGAAGGGCTGAATCCAGTTTATGGCTACACCTTC.

This clone was recorded once. Here the CDR3 DNA reads TGTGCCTGGAGTGCCGGGACAGGGCTCTACGAGCAGTACTTC. Its translation is CAWSAGTGLYEQYF. This sequence joins TRBV30 and TRBJ2-7, with 9 bases aligning to TRBD1. V shed 1 base and J 3 bases; nucleotides not matched to a gene: 4. Germline V lookup: CDR1 GTSNPN, CDR2 SVGIG (reference sequence). The CDR3 runs to 14 residues. The variable domain in full, with the rest retrieved from reference TRBV30 and TRBJ2-7, is SQTIHQWPATLVQPVGSPLSLECTVEGTSNPNLYWYRQAAGRGLQLLFYSVGIGQISSEVPQNLSASRPQDRQFILSSKKLLLSDSGFYLCAWSAGTGLYEQYFGPGTRLTVT.

V gene TRBV9 combines with J gene TRBJ2-3; D is perhaps TRBD1 (5 bases). Germline CDR1 SGDLS, CDR2 YYNGEE. The V and J ends lost 3 bases and 4 bases respectively, with 12 bases between them. The length of the CDR3 is 14 residues. CDR3 amino acids: CASSENRFPDTQYF. The CDR3 region has the DNA TGTGCCAGCAGCGAAAACAGGTTTCCAGATACGCAGTATTTT. Full variable domain (rest looked up from reference TRBV9 and TRBJ2-3): DSGVTQTPKHLITATGQRVTLRCSPRSGDLSVYWYQQSLDQGLQFLIQYYNGEERAKGNILERFSAQQFPDLHSELNLSSLELGDSALYFCASSENRFPDTQYFGPGTRLTVL.

The J gene is TRBJ2-1, the V gene TRBV9, with D tentatively TRBD1 or TRBD2 (5 bases each). CDR1 is SGDLS and CDR2 is YYNGEE in the germline V gene. The CDR3 sequence is 13 residues long. V lost 2 bases and J 10 bases, leaving 13 bases between the germline ends. CDR3 sequence (DNA): TGTGCCAGCAGCGTTAGTGGGGCGGGCGAGCAGTTCTTC. Its translation is CASSVSGAGEQFF.

This clone was counted between two and nine times. The CDR3 is CSAPYGKQYF. The CDR3, as DNA: TGCAGTGCTCCATACGGGAAGCAGTACTTC. This chain links TRBV20-1 with TRBJ2-7, with D tentatively TRBD2 (5 bases). Per the germline V gene, CDR1 is DFQATT and CDR2 is SNEGSKA (reference sequence). The V end was cut by 5 bases, the J end by 8 bases, with 10 bases between. This CDR3 contains 10 residues.

The chain carries TRBV4-1 and TRBJ2-2; TRBD2 matches 13 bases. In germline, CDR1 is MGHRA, CDR2 YSYEKL. The CDR3 is 16 residues long. Trimming took 3 bases from V and 7 from J; bases not matched to a gene: 5. CDR3 bases: TGCGCCAGCAGCCACCTACTAGCGGGGGGGCTCGGGGAGCTGTTTTTT. As protein: CASSHLLAGGLGELFF.

J is TRBJ2-1 and V is TRBV2; maybe TRBD2 (5 bases). This CDR3 comprises 12 residues. Germline loops: CDR1 SNHLY, CDR2 FYNNEI. With 6 bases removed from V and 9 bases from J, the gap between germline ends came to 12 bases. This CDR3 reads CASRTIGREQFF. The CDR3 coding sequence is TGTGCCAGCAGGACTATAGGGCGTGAGCAGTTCTTC.

The chain is built from TRBV3-1 (or the pseudogene TRBV3-2) and TRBJ1-4, with D uncertain. V was pared by 3 bases and J by 7 bases, with 12 bases between. This CDR3 has 14 amino acids. From germline, CDR1 is LGHDT and CDR2 YNNKEL (reference sequence). The CDR3 loop is CASSHASTIEKLFF. The CDR3 region has the DNA TGTGCCAGCAGCCATGCCTCGACAATTGAAAAACTGTTTTTT.